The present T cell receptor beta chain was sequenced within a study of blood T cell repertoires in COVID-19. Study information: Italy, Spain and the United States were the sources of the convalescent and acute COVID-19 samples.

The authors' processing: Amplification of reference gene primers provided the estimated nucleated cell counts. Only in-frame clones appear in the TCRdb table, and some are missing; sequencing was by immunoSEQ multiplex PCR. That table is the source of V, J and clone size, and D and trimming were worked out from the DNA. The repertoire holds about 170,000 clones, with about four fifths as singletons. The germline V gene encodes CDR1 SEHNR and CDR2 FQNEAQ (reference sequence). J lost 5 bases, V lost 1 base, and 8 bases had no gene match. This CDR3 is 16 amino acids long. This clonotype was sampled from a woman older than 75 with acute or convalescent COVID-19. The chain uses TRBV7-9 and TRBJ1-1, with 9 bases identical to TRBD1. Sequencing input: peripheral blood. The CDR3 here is CASSLGGTGRRTEAFF. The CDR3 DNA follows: TGTGCCAGCAGCTTAGGAGGGACAGGGAGAAGAACTGAAGCTTTCTTT.